The TCR beta chain under discussion was sequenced for a study of OX40 agonist ivuxolimab in advanced cancers. Study summary: Melanoma, hepatocellular carcinoma, head and neck or renal cell cancer occurred in dose-escalation patients. Broader study findings: Relative to CD4+, CD8+ T cells held more expanded clones on average. No determination was made of the antigen specificity of the expanded peripheral T cells.

Measured with immunoSEQ multiplex PCR; TCRdb has only the in-frame clones, and not every one. The repertoire holds about 38,000 clones, about 80% seen once, with approximately 8.1% in the top ten. This CDR3 has 13 residues. Germline loops: CDR1 SEHNR, CDR2 FQNEAQ (reference sequence). In the case of this clone: Its antigen remains unidentified. One end of the junction varies from germline; a read error may be responsible.

The sequencing used CD4+ or CD8+ T cells sorted from blood, collected in a trial of the OX40 agonist ivuxolimab. The chain couples TRBV7-9 to TRBJ2-3; 10 bases are shared with TRBD2. The TCR originated in an adult with an advanced solid tumor such as melanoma, head and neck, liver or kidney cancer. The CDR3 sequence is CASSFLAGETMHF. CDR3 coding DNA: TGTGCCAGCAGCTTTCTAGCGGGAGAAACTATGCATTTT.